The rows below give T cell receptor beta chains drawn from one sample of a study of tumor-infiltrating lymphocytes in primary liver carcinoma. TCRdb reanalysed the multiplex PCR reads using MiXCR and keeps one entry per CDR3 protein. This table holds more than 50,000 distinct CDR3 sequences, around three quarters found once. Sequenced input: liver tumor tissue from sampling region 2. These receptors all stem from a man aged 35 to 55 with primary liver carcinoma and hepatitis B virus infection. Both conserved end residues are part of each CDR3. A D gene is named only where the DNA matches it firmly. Some rows mark clone size as missing; the rest say once, few, many or name a class of expanded clone.

d_call clone_size j_call v_call cdr3_aa cdr3_nt
TRBD2 once TRBJ2-7 TRBV6-1 CASGEWTSGKDERYF TGTGCCAGCGGTGAATGGACTAGCGGGAAGGACGAGCGGTACTTC
TRBD2 once TRBJ2-1 TRBV6-5 CASSSGELAGYKEQFF TGTGCCAGCAGTTCCGGTGAACTAGCGGGATACAAAGAGCAGTTCTTC
- - TRBJ2-7 TRBV29-1 CSVEWDGIRSYNEQYF TGCAGCGTTGAATGGGACGGGATTAGATCTTACAACGAGCAGTACTTC
- - TRBJ1-5 TRBV6-2/TRBV6-3 CASNAQGVSDQPQHF TGTGCCAGCAACGCTCAGGGAGTGAGCGATCAGCCCCAGCATTTT
- - TRBJ1-5 TRBV5-1 CASSLAGLGSQPDHF TGCGCCAGCAGCTTGGCAGGGTTGGGAAGTCAGCCCGATCATTTT
- - TRBJ2-5 TRBV4-1 CARSQNTETQYF TGCGCCAGGAGCCAAAATACGGAGACCCAGTACTTC
- - TRBJ2-2 TRBV11-2 CANSLSRNTGGLFF TGCGCCAACAGCTTATCCCGGAACACCGGGGGGCTGTTTTTT
- - TRBJ2-7 TRBV10-3 CAISTGGQQGYEQYF TGTGCCATCAGTACAGGAGGACAGCAAGGCTACGAGCAGTACTTC
TRBD2 - TRBJ2-7 TRBV11-2 CACSLVGGCSYEQYF TGTGCCTGCAGCTTAGTGGGGGGGTGCTCCTACGAGCAATACTTC
TRBD1 many TRBJ2-2 TRBV14 CASATTGAGELFF TGTGCCAGCGCGACGACAGGGGCCGGGGAGCTGTTTTTT
- - TRBJ1-2 TRBV4-1 CASSEIGNYGYTF TGCGCTAGCAGCGAGATAGGTAACTATGGCTACACCTTC
- - TRBJ2-2 TRBV5-4 CASGPFSGGTRELFF TGTGCCAGCGGCCCTTTTAGCGGAGGCACCAGGGAGCTGTTTTTT
- - TRBJ1-5 TRBV6-6 CASRPGTDSNRPQHF TGTGCCAGCAGGCCCGGGACCGATAGCAATCGGCCCCAGCATTTT
- - TRBJ2-4 TRBV18 CASSPFSRDKNIQYF TGTGCCAGCTCACCCTTCTCCAGGGACAAAAACATTCAGTACTTC
- - TRBJ2-5 TRBV5-5 CASSMGLARGYQETQYF TGTGCCAGCAGCATGGGGCTAGCGAGAGGGTACCAAGAGACCCAATACTTC